Listed below are T cell receptor beta chains from one sample, sequenced in a study of identical twins. TCRdb re-called the 5' RACE reads with MiXCR, one entry per CDR3 protein. This sample has some 500,000 distinct CDR3 sequences, with around 15% found just once. The sample was also reused in another study, on yellow fever vaccine responses in identical twins.

The sample consisted of CD4+ T cells sorted from blood. Source of these receptors: a woman under 30 in good health. CDR3s include the opening cysteine and the closing phenylalanine or tryptophan. The D gene is left open where the match is weak. Clone size is stated in some rows and not others, as once, few, many or a class when expanded.

clone_size: many
j_call: TRBJ2-7
d_call: TRBD1
cdr3_length: 14
v_call: TRBV4-3
cdr3_aa: CASSRNRGPYEQYF
cdr3_nt: TGCGCCAGCAGCCGCAACAGGGGCCCCTACGAGCAGTACTTC

clone_size: .
j_call: TRBJ2-1
d_call: TRBD1
cdr3_length: 15
v_call: TRBV4-3
cdr3_aa: CASSQVGQGQWEQFF
cdr3_nt: TGCGCCAGCAGCCAAGTAGGACAGGGGCAATGGGAGCAGTTCTTC

clone_size: many
j_call: TRBJ2-1
d_call: .
cdr3_length: 15
v_call: TRBV12-3/TRBV12-4
cdr3_aa: CASSEVAGYLDEQFF
cdr3_nt: TGTGCCAGCAGTGAGGTCGCGGGTTATCTGGATGAGCAGTTCTTC

clone_size: many
j_call: TRBJ2-7
d_call: .
cdr3_length: 14
v_call: TRBV27
cdr3_aa: CASSGLRSQREQYF
cdr3_nt: TGTGCCTCTTCTGGGCTACGTAGTCAAAGAGAGCAGTACTTC

clone_size: .
j_call: TRBJ2-7
d_call: TRBD2
cdr3_length: 13
v_call: TRBV20-1
cdr3_aa: CSARAATSGEQYF
cdr3_nt: TGCAGTGCTAGAGCAGCCACTAGCGGGGAACAGTACTTC

clone_size: .
j_call: TRBJ2-1
d_call: .
cdr3_length: 13
v_call: TRBV11-3
cdr3_aa: CASSNLASDEQFF
cdr3_nt: TGTGCCAGCAGTAATCTAGCGTCCGATGAGCAGTTCTTC

clone_size: many
j_call: TRBJ1-5
d_call: TRBD1
cdr3_length: 16
v_call: TRBV6-1
cdr3_aa: CAISNSGQGANQPQHF
cdr3_nt: TGTGCCATTTCAAATTCGGGACAGGGGGCGAATCAGCCCCAGCATTTT

clone_size: .
j_call: TRBJ1-4
d_call: .
cdr3_length: 12
v_call: TRBV7-6
cdr3_aa: CASSLSEEKLFF
cdr3_nt: TGTGCCAGCAGCTTATCCGAGGAGAAACTGTTTTTT

clone_size: few
j_call: TRBJ2-7
d_call: .
cdr3_length: 12
v_call: TRBV6-6
cdr3_aa: CASSYVRNEQYF
cdr3_nt: TGTGCCAGCAGTTACGTGAGGAACGAGCAGTACTTC

clone_size: few
j_call: TRBJ2-2
d_call: TRBD2
cdr3_length: 18
v_call: TRBV15
cdr3_aa: CATSREGLAGGPTGELFF
cdr3_nt: TGTGCCACCAGCAGAGAGGGACTAGCGGGGGGGCCGACCGGGGAGCTGTTTTTT

clone_size: .
j_call: TRBJ2-5
d_call: .
cdr3_length: 12
v_call: TRBV11-2
cdr3_aa: CASSSLKLGQYF
cdr3_nt: TGTGCCAGCAGCTCCCTGAAGTTAGGGCAGTACTTC

clone_size: .
j_call: TRBJ2-1
d_call: TRBD1
cdr3_length: 16
v_call: TRBV5-1
cdr3_aa: CASSHDRGGRNNEQFF
cdr3_nt: TGCGCCAGCAGCCACGACAGGGGAGGCCGTAACAATGAGCAGTTCTTC

clone_size: .
j_call: TRBJ2-7
d_call: TRBD1
cdr3_length: 14
v_call: TRBV4-3
cdr3_aa: CASSLAGGIYEQYF
cdr3_nt: TGCGCCAGCAGCCTCGCAGGGGGCATCTACGAGCAGTACTTC

clone_size: .
j_call: TRBJ2-3
d_call: TRBD2
cdr3_length: 15
v_call: TRBV9
cdr3_aa: CASSVSAGETDTQYF
cdr3_nt: TGTGCCAGCAGCGTATCAGCGGGGGAGACAGATACGCAGTATTTT

clone_size: .
j_call: TRBJ2-6
d_call: .
cdr3_length: 16
v_call: TRBV20-1
cdr3_aa: CSAGGGALAGANVLTF
cdr3_nt: TGCAGTGCGGGTGGGGGGGCCTTGGCTGGGGCCAACGTCCTGACTTTC

clone_size: few
j_call: TRBJ2-1
d_call: TRBD2
cdr3_length: 19
v_call: TRBV3-1
cdr3_aa: CASSQVAGRGPLHYNEQFF
cdr3_nt: TGTGCCAGCAGCCAAGTAGCGGGGAGAGGCCCTCTTCACTACAATGAGCAGTTCTTC

clone_size: .
j_call: TRBJ1-3
d_call: .
cdr3_length: 12
v_call: TRBV28
cdr3_aa: CASSLLTGTKYF
cdr3_nt: TGTGCCAGCAGTTTATTAACAGGGACGAAATATTTT

clone_size: .
j_call: TRBJ1-1
d_call: .
cdr3_length: 13
v_call: TRBV5-5
cdr3_aa: CASSLFGNTEAFF
cdr3_nt: TGTGCCAGCAGCTTGTTTGGGAACACTGAAGCTTTCTTT

clone_size: few
j_call: TRBJ2-7
d_call: .
cdr3_length: 13
v_call: TRBV7-2
cdr3_aa: CASSPRPGLRKYF
cdr3_nt: TGTGCCAGCAGCCCCAGACCAGGTCTAAGGAAGTACTTC

clone_size: .
j_call: TRBJ2-3
d_call: .
cdr3_length: 14
v_call: TRBV15
cdr3_aa: CATSPQGGTDKQYF
cdr3_nt: TGTGCCACCAGTCCCCAGGGGGGCACAGATAAGCAGTATTTT

clone_size: few
j_call: TRBJ2-7
d_call: TRBD1
cdr3_length: 13
v_call: TRBV20-1
cdr3_aa: CSVSQGYPYEQYF
cdr3_nt: TGCAGTGTCTCACAGGGGTACCCCTACGAGCAGTACTTC

clone_size: .
j_call: TRBJ2-1
d_call: .
cdr3_length: 12
v_call: TRBV20-1
cdr3_aa: CSSYNSDNEQFF
cdr3_nt: TGCAGTTCCTATAACTCCGACAATGAGCAGTTCTTC